Below, one TCR beta chain is given with its context. Its binding antigen is unknown. Base qualities are not at hand, and no much larger clone is one base apart. The entry originates in a study of molecular identifiers for immune sequencing clone quantification (dated by TCRdb to the late 2010s). Background for the entire study: For a replicate experiment, the RNA from either about 20,000 or 100,000 naive CD8 T cells was divided into five aliquots, and four of those aliquots went on to sequencing. This methods study benchmarked molecular-identifier clustering-based TCR repertoire sequencing (MIDCIRS) and TCR RNA copy counting, using CD8 T cells to do so. What the study reported, not specific to this receptor: Spiked-in Jurkat TCR RNA equal to a single cell's worth was reported to be detectable even within 1,200,000 naive CD8 T cells. Clones above 20 RNA copies held over 98% of molecules in CMV-specific effector cells but under 1% in naive cells. Identical TCR molecules sharing a barcode could cause highly expanded clone sizes to be underestimated. Spiked-in Jurkat TCR RNA (approximately 10 copies' worth), which is not part of the donor repertoire, was contained in the naive libraries. Without barcode sub-clustering, chimeric consensus sequences inflated TCR diversity; chimeras reached as high as 47%. Around 2.9 recovered TCR RNA copies per cell were obtained by modeling, versus approximately 10 by digital PCR, implying a capture efficiency of around 28%.

CDR1 and CDR2 are drawn from the germline V gene: LGHNA, YNFKEQ. V is cut by 0 bases and J by 5 bases, and the space between the germline ends is 13 bases. The CDR3 has 15 amino acids, counting the end cysteine and phenylalanine. The DNA shown is the 45-base CDR3, in frame from base 1. Library generation was performed with PCR. This sample was sequenced with an Illumina HiSeq 4000. Bulk TCR libraries were made following a previously described method, with the TCR primers given in Table S5. Total RNA was purified with the Qiagen AllPrep DNA/RNA kit. Before any analysis, reads coming from multiple sequencing runs of the same library were combined into one pool. As for the original processing: Only reads with exact TCR constant sequence were kept, trimmed to 150 nt, and grouped by their 12-nt molecular barcodes. Reads in each barcode group were sub-clustered using a 15% Levenshtein threshold, and a quality-weighted consensus sequence was built for each RNA molecule. Non-functional sequences were excluded, and lower-count sequences lying one edit away from another sequence were also excluded. On the basis of fitting two negative binomial distributions, barcode sub-clusters with fewer than 20% of the maximum read count were discarded. TCRdb's own reprocessing of the public reads used fastp at Q25 and MiXCR and kept productive beta chains. Merged by CDR3 protein, the rows form single entries marked with the most common genes and DNA. TCRdb, not the authors, supplied the V and J calls. For this sample the table gives tens of thousands of distinct CDR3 sequences, of which around 20% were detected only once. Of the sample, around 1.4% is held by the ten largest clones.

Naive CD8 T cell libraries were made from roughly 18,000 to 920,000 sorted cells using 10%, 30% or 50% of purified RNA. Naive CD8 T cells, defined as CD8+CD4-CCR7+CD45RA+, were FACS-sorted into RLT Plus buffer on a BD FACSAria II. Nine to eleven TCR copies' worth of Jurkat RNA were spiked into roughly 20,000-1,000,000 naive CD8 T cell samples to test detection sensitivity. Enrichment of CD8 T cells was performed with RosetteSep CD8+ T Cell Enrichment Cocktail and Ficoll-Paque, after which ACK red cell lysis was carried out. The V gene is TRBV4-2 and the J gene is TRBJ1-1; D gene: possibly TRBD1, on 6 matching bases. Sequenced input: naive CD8+ T cells from blood, with Jurkat cell RNA spiked in. The sample's cell subset or site label is to be understood as: FACS-sorted CD8+CD4-CCR7+CD45RA+ naive T cells. The clonotype comes from a human donor in good health. Some libraries in this study had Jurkat cell RNA spiked in. CDR3 sequence: CASSQEKGGWTEAFF. DNA sequence: TGTGCCAGCAGCCAAGAGAAGGGGGGATGGACTGAAGCTTTCTTT.